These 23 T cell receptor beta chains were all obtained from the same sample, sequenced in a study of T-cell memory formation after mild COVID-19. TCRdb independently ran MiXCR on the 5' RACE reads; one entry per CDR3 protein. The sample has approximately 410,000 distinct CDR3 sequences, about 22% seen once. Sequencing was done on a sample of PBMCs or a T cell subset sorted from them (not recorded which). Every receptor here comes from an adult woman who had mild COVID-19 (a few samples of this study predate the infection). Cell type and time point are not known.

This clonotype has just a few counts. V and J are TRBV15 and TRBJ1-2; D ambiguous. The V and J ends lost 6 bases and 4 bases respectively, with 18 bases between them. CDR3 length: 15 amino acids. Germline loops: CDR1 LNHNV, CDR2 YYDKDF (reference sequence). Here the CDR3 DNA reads TGTGCCACCAGGCCGGAGGGCGGGTCGAGCTATGGCTACACCTTC. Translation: CATRPEGGSSYGYTF.

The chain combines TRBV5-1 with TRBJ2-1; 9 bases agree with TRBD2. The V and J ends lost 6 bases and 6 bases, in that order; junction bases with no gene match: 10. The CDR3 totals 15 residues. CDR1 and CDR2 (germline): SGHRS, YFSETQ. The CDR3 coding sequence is TGCGCCAGCACCTGGGGCTGGCGGGAGGGCAATGAGCAGTTCTTC. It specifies CASTWGWREGNEQFF.

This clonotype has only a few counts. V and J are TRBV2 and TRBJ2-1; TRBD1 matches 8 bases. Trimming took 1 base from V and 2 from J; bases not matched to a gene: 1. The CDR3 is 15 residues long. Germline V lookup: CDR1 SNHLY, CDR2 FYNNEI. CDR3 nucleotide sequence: TGTGCCAGCAGTGAAGAACAGGGGGCCTACAATGAGCAGTTCTTC. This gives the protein CASSEEQGAYNEQFF.

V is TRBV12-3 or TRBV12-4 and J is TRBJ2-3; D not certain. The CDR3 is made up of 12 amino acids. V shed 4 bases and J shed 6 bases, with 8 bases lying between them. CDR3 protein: CASSWNGDTQYF. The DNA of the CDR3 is TGTGCCAGCAGTTGGAATGGGGATACGCAGTATTTT.

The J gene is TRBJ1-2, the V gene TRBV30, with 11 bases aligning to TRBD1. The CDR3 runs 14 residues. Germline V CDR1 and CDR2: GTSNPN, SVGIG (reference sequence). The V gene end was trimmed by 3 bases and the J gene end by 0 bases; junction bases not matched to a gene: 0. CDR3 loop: CAWRGQGANYGYTF. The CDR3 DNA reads TGTGCCTGGAGGGGACAGGGGGCTAACTATGGCTACACCTTC.

The CDR3 DNA follows: TGTGCCAGCAGGCTTTTCCAAGGGTCCACAGATACGCAGTATTTT. Protein sequence: CASRLFQGSTDTQYF. The chain recombines TRBV2 with TRBJ2-3, with unresolved D. V lost 6 bases and J 2 bases, leaving 15 bases between the germline ends. Germline CDR1 reads SNHLY; CDR2 reads FYNNEI. The CDR3 extends over 15 amino acids.

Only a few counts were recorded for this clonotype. In nucleotides, the CDR3 is TGTGCCACCAGTGATGGTCACCGGGACAGCCGACCGGATTCCTATGGCTACACCTTC. Translated, it gives CATSDGHRDSRPDSYGYTF. The chain combines TRBV24-1 with TRBJ1-2, with 7 bases aligning to TRBD1. CDR1 and CDR2 from the germline V gene are KGHDR and SFDVKD. V gave up 3 bases and J gave up 4 bases; unmatched junction bases: 19. This CDR3 has 19 amino acids.

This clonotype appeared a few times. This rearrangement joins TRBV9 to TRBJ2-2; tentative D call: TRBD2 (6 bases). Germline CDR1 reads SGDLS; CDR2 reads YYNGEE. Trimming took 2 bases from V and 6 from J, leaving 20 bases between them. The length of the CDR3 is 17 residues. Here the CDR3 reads CASSVHERSGGPGELFF. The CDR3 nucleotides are TGTGCCAGCAGCGTCCATGAGAGGTCCGGGGGTCCCGGGGAGCTGTTTTTT.

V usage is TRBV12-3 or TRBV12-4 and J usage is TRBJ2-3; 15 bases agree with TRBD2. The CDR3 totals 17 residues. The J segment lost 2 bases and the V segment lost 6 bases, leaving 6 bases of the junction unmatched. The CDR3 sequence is CASSSGLAGGVTDTQYF. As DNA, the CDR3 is TGTGCCAGCAGCTCAGGACTAGCGGGAGGGGTCACAGATACGCAGTATTTT.

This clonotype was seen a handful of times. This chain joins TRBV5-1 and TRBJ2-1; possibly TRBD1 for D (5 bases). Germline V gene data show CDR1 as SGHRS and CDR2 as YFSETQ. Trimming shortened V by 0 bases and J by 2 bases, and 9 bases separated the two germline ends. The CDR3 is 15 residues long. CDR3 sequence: CASSLAQAAYNEQFF. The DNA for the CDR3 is TGCGCCAGCAGCTTGGCACAGGCGGCCTACAATGAGCAGTTCTTC. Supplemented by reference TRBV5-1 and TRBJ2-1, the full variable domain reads KAGVTQTPRYLIKTRGQQVTLSCSPISGHRSVSWYQQTPGQGLQFLFEYFSETQRNKGNFPGRFSGRQFSNSRSEMNVSTLELGDSALYLCASSLAQAAYNEQFFGPGTRLTVL.

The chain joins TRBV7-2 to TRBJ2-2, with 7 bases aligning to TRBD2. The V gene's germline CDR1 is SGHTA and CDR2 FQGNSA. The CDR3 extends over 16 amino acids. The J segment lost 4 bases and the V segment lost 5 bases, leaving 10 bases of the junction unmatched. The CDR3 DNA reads TGTGCCAGCAGCATTAGCGGGTTCGGTGCCACCGGGGAGCTGTTTTTT. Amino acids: CASSISGFGATGELFF.

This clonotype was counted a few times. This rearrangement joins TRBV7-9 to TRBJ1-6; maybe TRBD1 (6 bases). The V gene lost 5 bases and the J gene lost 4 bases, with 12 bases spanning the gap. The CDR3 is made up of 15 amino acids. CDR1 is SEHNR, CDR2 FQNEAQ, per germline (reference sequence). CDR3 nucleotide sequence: TGTGCCAGCAGCGGGGCAGGGGATTATAATTCACCCCTCCACTTT. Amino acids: CASSGAGDYNSPLHF.

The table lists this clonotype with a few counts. CDR3 sequence: CASSLGSGEETQYF. The DNA for the CDR3 is TGCGCCAGCAGCTTGGGGTCGGGCGAAGAGACCCAGTACTTC. The chain is built from TRBV5-1 and TRBJ2-5, with unresolved D. V was trimmed by 0 bases and J by 3 bases, leaving 9 bases between them. CDR1 SGHRS and CDR2 YFSETQ come from the germline V gene. The CDR3 contains 14 residues.

The CDR3 DNA sequence: TGTGCCAGCGGCCTACAGGGCAATCAGCCCCAGCATTTT. Amino acid sequence: CASGLQGNQPQHF. The chain carries TRBV6-2 or TRBV6-3 and TRBJ1-5; D possibly corresponds to TRBD1 (5 bases). The V and J ends lost 8 bases and 2 bases respectively, with 10 bases between them. Germline V gene sequence: CDR1 MNHEY, CDR2 SVGEGT. This CDR3 is built from 13 residues.

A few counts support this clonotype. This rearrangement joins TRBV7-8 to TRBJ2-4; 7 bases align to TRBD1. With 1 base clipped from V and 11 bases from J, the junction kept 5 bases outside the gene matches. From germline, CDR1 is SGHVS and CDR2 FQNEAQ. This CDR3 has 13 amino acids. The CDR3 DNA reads TGTGCCAGCAGCTTAGGTGGTCAGGGGGTTCAGTACTTC. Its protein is CASSLGGQGVQYF. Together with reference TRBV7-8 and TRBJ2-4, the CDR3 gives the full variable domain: GAGVSQSPRYKVAKRGQDVALRCDPISGHVSLFWYQQALGQGPEFLTYFQNEAQLDKSGLPSDRFFAERPEGSVSTLKIQRTQQEDSAVYLCASSLGGQGVQYFGAGTRLSVL.

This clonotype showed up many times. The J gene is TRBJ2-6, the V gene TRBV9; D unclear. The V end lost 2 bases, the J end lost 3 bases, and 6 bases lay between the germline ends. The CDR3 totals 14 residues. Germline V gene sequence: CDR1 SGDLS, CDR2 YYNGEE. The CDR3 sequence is CASSVRLGANVLTF. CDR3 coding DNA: TGTGCCAGCAGCGTCAGGCTTGGGGCCAACGTCCTGACTTTC.

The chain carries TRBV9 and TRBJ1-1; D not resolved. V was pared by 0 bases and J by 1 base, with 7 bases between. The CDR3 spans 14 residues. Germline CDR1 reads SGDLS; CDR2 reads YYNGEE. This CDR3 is CASSVEPRNTEAFF. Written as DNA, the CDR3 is TGTGCCAGCAGCGTAGAGCCCAGGAACACTGAAGCTTTCTTT.

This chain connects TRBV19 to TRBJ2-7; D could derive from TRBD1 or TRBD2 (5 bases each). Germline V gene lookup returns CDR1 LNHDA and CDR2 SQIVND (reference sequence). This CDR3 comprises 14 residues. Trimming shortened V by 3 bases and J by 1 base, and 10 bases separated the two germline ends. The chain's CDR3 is CASSMEWGSYEQYF. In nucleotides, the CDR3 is TGTGCCAGTAGTATGGAGTGGGGGTCCTACGAGCAGTACTTC. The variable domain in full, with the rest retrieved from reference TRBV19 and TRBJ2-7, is DGGITQSPKYLFRKEGQNVTLSCEQNLNHDAMYWYRQDPGQGLRLIYYSQIVNDFQKGDIAEGYSVSREKKESFPLTVTSAQKNPTAFYLCASSMEWGSYEQYFGPGTRLTVT.

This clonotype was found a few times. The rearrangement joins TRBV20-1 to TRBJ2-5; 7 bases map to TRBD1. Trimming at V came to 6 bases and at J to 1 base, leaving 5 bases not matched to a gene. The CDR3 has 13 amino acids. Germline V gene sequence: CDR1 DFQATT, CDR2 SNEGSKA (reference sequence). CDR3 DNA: TGCAGTGCATGGGGACAGTTCCAAGAGACCCAGTACTTC. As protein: CSAWGQFQETQYF.

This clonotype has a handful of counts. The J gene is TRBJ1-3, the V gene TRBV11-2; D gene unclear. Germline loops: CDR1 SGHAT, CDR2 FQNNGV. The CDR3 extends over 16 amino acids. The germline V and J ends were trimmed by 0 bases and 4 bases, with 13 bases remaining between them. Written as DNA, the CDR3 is TGTGCCAGCAGCTTAGATAGTTGGTCCACCGGAAACACCATATATTTT. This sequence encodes CASSLDSWSTGNTIYF.

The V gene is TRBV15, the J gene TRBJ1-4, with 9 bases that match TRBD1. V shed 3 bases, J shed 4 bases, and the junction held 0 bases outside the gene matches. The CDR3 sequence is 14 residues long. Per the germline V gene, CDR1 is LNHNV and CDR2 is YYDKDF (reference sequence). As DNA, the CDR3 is TGTGCCACCAGCAGGGACAGGGGTAATGAAAAACTGTTTTTT. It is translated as CATSRDRGNEKLFF.

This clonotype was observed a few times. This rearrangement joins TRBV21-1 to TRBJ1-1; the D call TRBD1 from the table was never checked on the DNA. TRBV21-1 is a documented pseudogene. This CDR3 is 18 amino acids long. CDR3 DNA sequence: TGTGCCAGCAGCAGTCCGGGACAGGGAAGGGGGATGAACACTGAAGCTTTCTTT. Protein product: CASSSPGQGRGMNTEAFF.

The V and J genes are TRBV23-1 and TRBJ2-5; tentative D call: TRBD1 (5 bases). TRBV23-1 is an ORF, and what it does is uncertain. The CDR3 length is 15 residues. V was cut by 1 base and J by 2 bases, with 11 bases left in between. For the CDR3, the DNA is TGCGCCAGCAGTCAATTAGTAGACAGTCAAGAGACCCAGTACTTC. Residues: CASSQLVDSQETQYF.